These T cell receptor beta chains were read from a single sample in a study of naive and memory T cell subsets. Each CDR3 protein is one row after TCRdb ran MiXCR on the UMI-ligation and nested PCR reads. The table lists under 150,000 distinct CDR3 sequences, 17% of them singletons. Input material: naive CD4+ T cells from blood. The receptors derive from a human donor in good health. Each CDR3 is given with its conserved first and last residue. D genes are given only for firm matches. Some rows mark clone size as missing; the rest say once, few, many or name a class of expanded clone.

>TRBV28|TRBD2|TRBJ2-5|.
CVSLAGKETQYF
TGTGTCAGCTTAGCGGGAAAAGAGACCCAGTACTTC
>TRBV6-5|TRBD2|TRBJ2-7|.
CATYTSGIPYEQYF
TGTGCCACCTACACTAGCGGGATACCGTACGAGCAGTACTTC
>TRBV7-9|.|TRBJ1-2|few
CASSSFGGYTF
TGTGCCAGCAGCTCCTTTGGAGGCTACACCTTC
>TRBV4-1|TRBD1|TRBJ2-1|.
CASSLRGGTGRNEQFF
TGCGCCAGCAGTCTTAGAGGCGGGACAGGTCGCAATGAGCAGTTCTTC
>TRBV15|.|TRBJ2-2|.
CATSRRDTTNTGELFF
TGTGCCACCAGCAGGCGGGACACTACGAACACCGGGGAGCTGTTTTTT
>TRBV20-1|.|TRBJ1-5|.
CSARVQSDQPQHF
TGCAGTGCTAGAGTACAGAGCGATCAGCCCCAGCATTTT
>TRBV5-4|.|TRBJ2-2|many
CASSSGQPTGELFF
TGTGCCAGCAGCTCCGGACAGCCCACCGGGGAGCTGTTTTTT
>TRBV29-1|.|TRBJ2-6|few
CSVGVGAGANVLTF
TGCAGCGTTGGGGTGGGCGCTGGGGCCAACGTCCTGACTTTC
>TRBV12-3/TRBV12-4|.|TRBJ2-1|few
CASSLSGLSYNEQFF
TGTGCCAGCAGTTTATCGGGGCTCTCCTACAATGAGCAGTTCTTC
>TRBV28|.|TRBJ1-1|.
CASSSSAREAFF
TGTGCCAGCAGTTCGTCGGCGCGAGAAGCTTTCTTT
>TRBV28|TRBD1|TRBJ2-7|.
CASSSLGQGAGLAAFF
TGTGCCAGCAGTTCTCTCGGACAGGGGGCCGGGCTAGCGGCATTTTTC
>TRBV7-8|.|TRBJ2-2|.
CASSSVDTGELFF
TGTGCCAGCAGCTCGGTGGACACCGGGGAGCTGTTTTTT
>TRBV20-1|TRBD1|TRBJ1-4|.
CSAALYRDRVGNEKLFF
TGCAGTGCCGCTCTCTACCGGGACAGGGTGGGAAATGAAAAACTGTTTTTT
>TRBV25-1|.|TRBJ2-2|few
CASSDPQRGTGELFF
TGTGCCAGCAGTGATCCGCAACGAGGCACCGGGGAGCTGTTTTTT